This entry lists 21 T cell receptor beta chains sequenced from one sample in a study of blood T cell repertoires in COVID-19. Generated by immunoSEQ multiplex PCR, the TCRdb table keeps only in-frame clones and is missing some. The profile shows about 160,000 clones, about four fifths of them singletons. The sample comprised peripheral blood. The receptors here all came from a woman in her sixties or seventies with COVID-19, enrolled during active disease.

There are many counts of this clone. V usage is TRBV7-4 and J usage is TRBJ2-1; D not resolved. The ends were cut back, 8 bases at V and 4 bases at J, with 15 bases in the middle. This CDR3 is 14 amino acids long. Germline values: CDR1 SGHVT, CDR2 SQSDAQ. CDR3: CASLLGSIYNEQFF. The CDR3 nucleotides are TGTGCCAGCTTATTGGGCAGTATATACAATGAGCAGTTCTTC.

The CDR3 DNA reads as TGTGCCAGCAGTGACCTGCGGGAACCCGACCTTAGCAATCAGCCCCAGCATTTT. This codes for CASSDLREPDLSNQPQHF. The rearrangement links TRBV6-1 to TRBJ1-5; the D is unclear. Germline CDR1 reads MNHNS; CDR2 reads SASEGT. There are 18 residues in the CDR3. V was shortened by 3 bases and J by 0 bases, with 18 bases between the two germline ends.

This chain joins TRBV11-1 and TRBJ2-1; 10 bases map to TRBD2. V trimming: 3 bases; J trimming: 7 bases; junction bases outside the gene matches: 6. The germline V gene has CDR1 SGHAT and CDR2 FQDESV (reference sequence). CDR3 length: 15 amino acids. CDR3 loop: CASSFSGRKWNEQFF. The CDR3 DNA follows: TGTGCCAGCAGCTTTAGCGGGAGGAAGTGGAATGAGCAGTTCTTC. Full variable domain (outside the CDR3, taken from reference TRBV11-1 and TRBJ2-1): EAEVAQSPRYKITEKSQAVAFWCDPISGHATLYWYRQILGQGPELLVQFQDESVVDDSQLPKDRFSAERLKGVDSTLKIQPAELGDSAMYLCASSFSGRKWNEQFFGPGTRLTVL.

This clone appeared a single time. This chain connects TRBV19 to TRBJ2-5; 9 nucleotides line up with TRBD1. Germline V CDR1 and CDR2: LNHDA, SQIVND (reference sequence). With V trimmed by 5 bases and J by 5 bases, 3 bases remained unmatched. CDR3 length: 13 residues. The CDR3 DNA reads as TGTGCCAGTAGTTCCGGGACAGGGGAGACCCAGTACTTC. Protein sequence: CASSSGTGETQYF.

This clone was picked up one time. This sequence joins TRBV7-9 and TRBJ1-4; TRBD1 matches 9 bases. Trimming cost V 1 base and J 5 bases; bases outside gene matches: 2. The CDR3 has 15 amino acids. From germline, CDR1 is SEHNR and CDR2 FQNEAQ (reference sequence). CDR3 protein: CASSLGGTGNEKLFF. In DNA form, the CDR3 reads TGTGCCAGCAGCTTAGGGGGGACAGGGAATGAAAAACTGTTTTTT.

This sequence joins TRBV6-5 and TRBJ2-7, with TRBD2 as a possible D gene (5 bases). Trimming removed 2 bases at V and 0 bases at J, with 11 bases between. Germline CDR1 MNHEY, CDR2 SVGAGI. There are 15 residues in the CDR3. CDR3 amino acids: CASSYGERPSYEQYF. In DNA, the CDR3 is TGTGCCAGCAGTTACGGAGAGCGGCCCTCCTACGAGCAGTACTTC.

The chain employs TRBV9 and TRBJ1-2, with a possible D match to TRBD1 (6 bases). Between the trimmed V and J ends, which lost 3 bases and 2 bases, there was a span of 17 bases. The germline V gene has CDR1 SGDLS and CDR2 YYNGEE. The CDR3 loop spans 16 amino acids. The DNA for the CDR3 is TGTGCCAGCAGCGATCTTTTGGGACAAAAAAACTATGGCTACACCTTC. Amino acid sequence: CASSDLLGQKNYGYTF.

V is TRBV18 and J is TRBJ2-3, with TRBD2 identical over 11 bases. The trim removed 6 bases at V and 1 base at J, leaving 9 bases unmatched. CDR3 length: 17 residues. Germline CDR1 is KGHSH and CDR2 is LQKENI. Written as DNA, the CDR3 is TGTGCCAGCTCCCCCACTCTACTAGCGGGGGGCACAGATACGCAGTATTTT. This encodes CASSPTLLAGGTDTQYF.

V usage is TRBV2 and J usage is TRBJ2-7, with 7 bases aligning to TRBD1. Germline lookup yields CDR1 SNHLY and CDR2 FYNNEI. The CDR3 consists of 14 residues. The junction had 10 bases not matched to a gene; V was cut back by 6 bases and J by 5 bases. The CDR3 loop is CASRETGVADEQYF. The CDR3 bases are TGTGCCAGCAGAGAAACAGGGGTCGCGGACGAGCAGTACTTC.

The V call is TRBV29-1, the J call TRBJ2-2, with a tentative D call TRBD2 (5 bases). The CDR3 covers 14 residues. Deletions cut 0 bases from V and 6 bases from J, with 11 bases between. Germline CDR1 SQVTM, CDR2 ANQGSEA. CDR3 DNA sequence: TGCAGCGTTGAAGATCATCCCGGGGCCGGGGAGCTGTTTTTT. It yields the protein CSVEDHPGAGELFF.

The chain recombines TRBV6-1 with TRBJ2-2; D not resolved. The V and J ends lost 6 bases and 5 bases respectively, with 13 bases between them. CDR3 length equals 14 residues. The germline V gene encodes CDR1 MNHNS and CDR2 SASEGT. The CDR3 protein is CASSQLAGTGELFF. The CDR3 DNA is TGTGCCAGCAGCCAATTAGCTGGGACCGGGGAGCTGTTTTTT.

V and J are TRBV6-2 or TRBV6-3 and TRBJ2-7, with TRBD2 matching 7 bases. The ends lost 6 bases at V and 0 bases at J; junction bases unmatched: 8. The CDR3 is made up of 15 amino acids. Germline V lookup: CDR1 MNHEY, CDR2 SVGEGT. The CDR3: CASSGGSSGSYEQYF. In DNA form, the CDR3 reads TGTGCCAGCAGCGGCGGGAGTTCCGGCTCCTACGAGCAGTACTTC.

The chain is built from TRBV5-1 and TRBJ2-3; a possible D gene is TRBD1 (6 bases). Germline CDR1 reads SGHRS; CDR2 reads YFSETQ. The CDR3 has 16 residues. V was clipped by 0 bases and J by 1 base, with 12 bases between them. The CDR3: CASSLEGGFRTDTQYF. DNA of the CDR3: TGCGCCAGCAGCTTGGAAGGGGGTTTCCGCACAGATACGCAGTATTTT.

The J gene is TRBJ1-5, the V gene TRBV3-1 (or the pseudogene TRBV3-2); no definite D call. V lost 0 bases and J lost 3, with 6 bases in between. From germline, CDR1 is LGHDT and CDR2 YNNKEL (reference sequence). This CDR3 region has 14 residues. CDR3 in DNA: TGTGCCAGCAGCCAAGATTACAACAATCAGCCCCAGCATTTT. The encoded protein is CASSQDYNNQPQHF.

The chain has TRBV27 and TRBJ1-1; 9 nucleotides agree with TRBD1. The CDR3 sequence is 16 residues long. Per the germline V gene, CDR1 is MNHEY and CDR2 is SMNVEV (reference sequence). Trimming removed 2 bases from V and 4 bases from J; junction bases left unmatched: 8. For the CDR3, the DNA is TGTGCCAGCAGTTTAATAAGGACAGGGGTGGCCACTGAAGCTTTCTTT. It translates to CASSLIRTGVATEAFF.

In nucleotides, the CDR3 is TGTGCCAGCAGTAGCCGGGACTGGGCCTACAATGAGCAGTTCTTC. This sequence encodes CASSSRDWAYNEQFF. The genes are TRBV25-1 and TRBJ2-1; TRBD2 is a possible D gene (6 bases). Trimming took off 5 bases at V and 2 bases at J, with 13 bases between the two ends. The CDR3 runs 15 residues. Germline V gives CDR1 MGHDK, CDR2 SYGVNS.

The rearrangement links TRBV10-2 to TRBJ2-7; 8 bases are shared with TRBD1. The germline gives CDR1 WSHSY, CDR2 SAAADI. The trim removed 4 bases at V and 3 bases at J, leaving 2 bases unmatched. The CDR3 runs 13 residues. The CDR3 DNA is TGCGCCAGCAGTGTGACAGGGGTCTACGAGCAGTACGTC. Translating gives CASSVTGVYEQYV.

The CDR3, as DNA: TGTGCCAGCAGAATGCCAGCGGACGGATCACCCCTCCACTTT. As protein: CASRMPADGSPLHF. V and J are TRBV6-5 and TRBJ1-6; D uncertain. The CDR3 runs to 14 residues. Germline CDR1 is MNHEY and CDR2 is SVGAGI. Trimming stripped 6 bases from V and 10 bases from J, with 16 bases between.

In the case of this clone: At one boundary the junction diverges from the germline segment, which might be a read error. This chain links TRBV6-4 with TRBJ2-1; D is possibly TRBD2 (7 bases). CDR1 is MRHNA, CDR2 SNTAGT, per germline. The CDR3 sequence is 16 residues long. Written as DNA, the CDR3 is TGTGCCAGCCGTGACGAGGGGGGGGCGGGATACAATGAGCAGTTCTTC. This encodes CASRDEGGAGYNEQFF.

The chain has TRBV11-2 and TRBJ2-2; 8 nucleotides align to TRBD2. The CDR3 covers 16 residues. V lost 7 bases and J lost 5; bases outside the gene matches: 12. From germline, CDR1 is SGHAT and CDR2 FQNNGV. The CDR3 loop reads CASTVGSLAGTGELFF. CDR3 DNA sequence: TGTGCCAGCACCGTCGGATCCCTAGCGGGTACCGGGGAGCTGTTTTTT. Full variable domain (outside the CDR3, taken from reference TRBV11-2 and TRBJ2-2): EAGVAQSPRYKIIEKRQSVAFWCNPISGHATLYWYQQILGQGPKLLIQFQNNGVVDDSQLPKDRFSAERLKGVDSTLKIQPAKLEDSAVYLCASTVGSLAGTGELFFGEGSRLTVL.

The V gene is TRBV28, the J gene TRBJ2-2; a possible D gene is TRBD2 (7 bases). The CDR3 consists of 16 residues. Per germline, CDR1 MDHEN and CDR2 SYDVKM. V gave up 4 bases and J gave up 7 bases, with 19 bases separating them. The CDR3 loop reads CASSSSMRGPIGELFF. The CDR3 nucleotides are TGTGCCAGCAGTTCCTCGATGCGGGGGCCCATCGGGGAGCTGTTTTTT.